A single sample gave rise to the 28 T cell receptor beta chains below, sequenced in a study of T-cell reconstitution after alpha-beta-depleted transplantation in children. Unique molecular identifiers were used in preparing the TCRbeta library. TCRdb ran MiXCR on the PCR reads and lists one entry per CDR3 protein. The sample holds about 400,000 distinct CDR3 sequences, 15% to 20% seen once. Source: PBMCs, mostly from graft donor cells, taken 360 days after TCRalphabeta/CD19-depleted stem cell transplant. The receptor set was obtained from a boy younger than two who had a stem cell transplant for Wiskott-Aldrich syndrome, so the T cells may come from the graft donor.

This clonotype has more than one count but fewer than ten. This sequence joins TRBV10-1 and TRBJ2-1; a weak D match, TRBD2 (5 bases). V lost 3 bases and J 6 bases, leaving 9 bases between the germline ends. CDR1 WNHNN and CDR2 SYGVQD come from the germline V gene (reference sequence). This CDR3 has 13 residues. In nucleotides, the CDR3 is TGCGCCAGCAGTGAACTAGTGGGCAATGAGCAGTTCTTC. Amino acid sequence: CASSELVGNEQFF.

A few counts support this clonotype. This chain links TRBV15 with TRBJ2-3, with TRBD2 matching 8 bases. Unmatched junction bases numbered 6, after V lost 0 bases and J lost 4 bases. This CDR3 spans 16 amino acids. The germline V gene has CDR1 LNHNV and CDR2 YYDKDF (reference sequence). The CDR3 region has the DNA TGTGCCACCAGCAGAGATCCTAGCGGGTGGGCAGATACGCAGTATTTT. It specifies CATSRDPSGWADTQYF.

This rearrangement joins TRBV10-2 to TRBJ1-5; tentative D call: TRBD1 (5 bases). CDR1 WSHSY and CDR2 SAAADI come from the germline V gene. V was pared by 7 bases and J by 1 base, with 11 bases between. The CDR3 is 14 residues long. The CDR3 DNA reads as TGCGCCAGCACGCACAGGATGAGCAATCAGCCCCAGCATTTT. Protein sequence: CASTHRMSNQPQHF.

In this sample, this clonotype turned up a few times. The chain recombines TRBV10-3 with TRBJ1-5; D perhaps matches TRBD1 (6 bases). Per germline, CDR1 ENHRY and CDR2 SYGVKD. V lost 8 bases and J 1 base, leaving 15 bases between the germline ends. The CDR3 loop spans 15 amino acids. The CDR3 loop is CAISDGTLSNQPQHF. The CDR3 bases are TGTGCCATCTCGGACGGGACACTGAGCAATCAGCCCCAGCATTTT.

The V call is TRBV7-6, the J call TRBJ2-5; weak D call: TRBD1 (6 bases). Germline values: CDR1 SGHVS, CDR2 FNYEAQ. Trimming took off 5 bases at V and 4 bases at J, with 17 bases between the two ends. The CDR3 totals 15 residues. In nucleotides, the CDR3 is TGTGCCAGCAGCCTTCCTTGGGGGCTGGGAGAGACCCAGTACTTC. This gives the protein CASSLPWGLGETQYF.

The rearrangement uses TRBV27 and TRBJ1-1; 7 nucleotides agree with TRBD1. CDR3 length equals 16 residues. CDR1 and CDR2 (germline): MNHEY, SMNVEV (reference sequence). Losses at the gene ends were 5 bases for V and 6 bases for J; bases not matched to a gene: 15. CDR3: CASSPRDRGRWSEAFF. CDR3 DNA: TGTGCCAGCAGTCCTAGGGACAGAGGGCGGTGGTCTGAAGCTTTCTTT.

This clonotype was recorded at least ten times. V is TRBV12-3 or TRBV12-4 and J is TRBJ2-1; 14 positions agree with TRBD2. V gave up 5 bases and J gave up 4 bases; unmatched junction bases: 4. CDR3 length: 16 amino acids. The CDR3 reads CASSLRLAGGYNEQFF. The CDR3 DNA sequence: TGTGCCAGCAGTCTCCGACTAGCGGGAGGGTACAATGAGCAGTTCTTC.

The chain links TRBV19 to TRBJ2-5; no definite D call. CDR1 and CDR2 from the germline V gene are LNHDA and SQIVND (reference sequence). The CDR3 totals 15 residues. Trimming cost V 2 bases and J 1 base, with 11 bases left between them. The CDR3 bases are TGTGCCAGTAGTATATCCCGGGTGGGCCAAGAGACCCAGTACTTC. This encodes CASSISRVGQETQYF.

The V gene is TRBV4-1, the J gene TRBJ2-7, with D possibly called TRBD1 or TRBD2 (5 bases each). CDR1 is MGHRA and CDR2 is YSYEKL in the germline V gene. Trimming pared 0 bases from V and 0 bases from J, leaving 15 bases between. The CDR3 totals 17 residues. The CDR3 DNA follows: TGCGCCAGCAGCCAAGAATCTACGGGACCTCTCTCCTACGAGCAGTACTTC. Amino acids: CASSQESTGPLSYEQYF.

The chain carries TRBV30 and TRBJ2-7, with 10 bases that match TRBD2. CDR3 length: 15 residues. V was clipped by 3 bases and J by 7 bases; unmatched bases: 12. The germline V gene encodes CDR1 GTSNPN and CDR2 SVGIG (reference sequence). The CDR3 coding sequence is TGTGCCTGGAGGGGGGGGACTAGCGCCTATCGGGAGCAGTACTTC. Translated: CAWRGGTSAYREQYF.

The table lists this clonotype with a few counts. The chain employs TRBV12-3 or TRBV12-4 and TRBJ2-7, with D perhaps TRBD1 (5 bases). CDR3 length: 14 amino acids. With 6 bases removed from V and 7 bases from J, the gap between germline ends came to 19 bases. The CDR3, as DNA: TGTGCCAGCAGCCGAGAAGGGGTCCTCGTTGAGCAGTACTTC. The encoded protein is CASSREGVLVEQYF.

This chain uses TRBV12-3 or TRBV12-4 with TRBJ2-2; D remains ambiguous. The CDR3 has 16 residues. Between the trimmed V and J ends, which lost 0 bases and 5 bases, there was a span of 13 bases. Here the CDR3 DNA reads TGTGCCAGCAGTTTAGCGCGCCGTTCCACGACCGGGGAGCTGTTTTTT. Translating gives CASSLARRSTTGELFF.

This clonotype was detected ten times or more. The rearrangement uses TRBV2 and TRBJ2-1; D tentatively fits TRBD1 or TRBD2 (5 bases each). This CDR3 has 12 amino acids. V dropped 7 bases and J dropped 12 bases, with 16 bases sitting between them. CDR1 and CDR2 (germline): SNHLY, FYNNEI. The CDR3 DNA is TGTGCCAGCACCAATGAGGGGCTAGCGCAGTTCTTC. This translates into CASTNEGLAQFF.

V and J are TRBV20-1 and TRBJ2-5, with D possibly matching TRBD1 (5 bases). This CDR3 is built from 15 residues. Germline values: CDR1 DFQATT, CDR2 SNEGSKA (reference sequence). Trimming shortened V by 3 bases and J by 2 bases, and 16 bases separated the two germline ends. CDR3: CSARKGKVVQETQYF. The CDR3 nucleotides are TGCAGTGCTAGGAAGGGGAAGGTAGTACAAGAGACCCAGTACTTC.

This clonotype was seen repeatedly, ten times or more. The chain carries TRBV5-1 and TRBJ1-1; D unresolved. The CDR3 runs 14 residues. Germline lookup yields CDR1 SGHRS and CDR2 YFSETQ. V shed 0 bases and J shed 1 base, with 7 bases lying between them. The CDR3 spells CASSLGAGNTEAFF. The DNA for the CDR3 is TGCGCCAGCAGCTTGGGGGCCGGGAACACTGAAGCTTTCTTT.

The chain carries TRBV13 and TRBJ2-2; 9 bases fit TRBD2. Germline CDR1 PRHDT, CDR2 FYEKMQ (reference sequence). The J segment lost 5 bases and the V segment lost 4 bases, leaving 5 bases of the junction unmatched. The CDR3 sequence is 15 residues long. CDR3 in DNA: TGTGCCAGCAGCTCTACGGCGGGGGGGACCGGGGAGCTGTTTTTT. It specifies CASSSTAGGTGELFF.

The rearrangement links TRBV4-2 to TRBJ2-6; D may be TRBD2 (7 bases). The CDR3 spans 19 residues. The V end lost 5 bases, the J end lost 3 bases, and 23 bases lay between the germline ends. Germline V gene data show CDR1 as LGHNA and CDR2 as YNFKEQ. CDR3 sequence reads: CASSVVSGGRSIGANVLTF. The CDR3 region has the DNA TGTGCCAGCAGCGTAGTGTCCGGGGGGCGAAGCATTGGGGCCAACGTCCTGACTTTC.

At least ten counts were recorded for this clonotype. V is TRBV6-5 and J is TRBJ2-1; D unclear. V lost 2 bases to trimming and J lost 13 bases, with 15 bases between them. CDR1 MNHEY and CDR2 SVGAGI come from the germline V gene. The CDR3 is made up of 13 amino acids. The CDR3 region is CASSYIRSIPQFF. For the CDR3, the DNA is TGTGCCAGCAGTTACATTCGGTCCATACCTCAGTTCTTC.

This clonotype was seen more than once but under ten times. The chain employs TRBV10-3 and TRBJ1-1; the match to TRBD1 covers 7 bases. Trimming took 6 bases from V and 2 from J; bases not matched to a gene: 3. The length of the CDR3 is 13 residues. CDR1 ENHRY and CDR2 SYGVKD come from the germline V gene. The DNA for the CDR3 is TGTGCCATCAGAAGGGGGCAAAACACTGAAGCTTTCTTT. Protein product: CAIRRGQNTEAFF.

Ten or more counts support this clonotype. The DNA is left out, because the CDR3 cannot be placed on it with certainty; the CDR3 is given as TCRdb lists it. This chain links TRBV7-2 with TRBJ2-5; no DNA check was done on the table's D call, TRBD2. Germline values: CDR1 SGHTA, CDR2 FQGNSA. The CDR3 numbers 16 amino acids, ends counted. The CDR3 sequence is CASSFGAGTFQETQYF.

This clonotype has a handful of counts. The rearrangement links TRBV6-5 to TRBJ2-5; 11 bases are shared with TRBD2. The CDR3 extends over 16 amino acids. Germline CDR1 MNHEY, CDR2 SVGAGI. V lost 2 bases and J lost 6; bases outside the gene matches: 8. CDR3 in DNA: TGTGCCAGCAGTTACACTGTAGCGGGGGGGCCCCAGACCCAGTACTTC. It translates to CASSYTVAGGPQTQYF.

The chain couples TRBV20-1 to TRBJ2-3; D gene uncertain. This CDR3 has 15 residues. V lost 5 bases to trimming and J lost 3 bases, with 18 bases between them. Germline loops: CDR1 DFQATT, CDR2 SNEGSKA (reference sequence). This CDR3 is CSAEYMPVWTDTQYF. CDR3 DNA: TGCAGTGCTGAGTATATGCCAGTCTGGACAGATACGCAGTATTTT.

This clonotype was seen only a few times. The chain combines TRBV6-2 or TRBV6-3 with TRBJ2-7; weak D call: TRBD2 (6 bases). The germline gives CDR1 MNHEY, CDR2 SVGEGT. The CDR3 is 12 amino acids. V was clipped by 6 bases and J by 7 bases, with 13 bases between them. In DNA form, the CDR3 reads TGTGCCAGCAGGGGAGGACTACAGGAGCAGTACTTC. Its translation: CASRGGLQEQYF.

This clonotype came up a few times. The chain employs TRBV2 and TRBJ1-1; 8 bases line up with TRBD1. With V trimmed by 0 bases and J by 2 bases, 2 bases remained unmatched. The CDR3 length is 15 residues. The germline V gene encodes CDR1 SNHLY and CDR2 FYNNEI. Written as DNA, the CDR3 is TGTGCCAGCAGTGAAGCCTCAGGGGGCAACACTGAAGCTTTCTTT. Protein product: CASSEASGGNTEAFF.

The J gene is TRBJ1-1, the V gene TRBV6-2 or TRBV6-3; D is undetermined. This CDR3 is built from 13 residues. The V end lost 6 bases, the J end lost 0 bases, and 8 bases lay between the germline ends. Germline-derived CDR1 and CDR2 are MNHEY and SVGEGT. In nucleotides, the CDR3 is TGTGCCAGCAGCGACGGGGTGAACACTGAAGCTTTCTTT. This codes for CASSDGVNTEAFF.

V and J are TRBV23-1 and TRBJ1-5; the D is unclear. TRBV23-1 is recorded as an ORF, its role being uncertain. V was clipped by 2 bases and J by 0 bases, with 14 bases between them. The CDR3 covers 17 residues. The CDR3 is CASSQTTDSVSNQPQHF. CDR3 bases: TGCGCCAGCAGTCAAACAACAGATTCGGTTAGCAATCAGCCCCAGCATTTT.

This chain joins TRBV28 and TRBJ2-7, with D uncertain. The V and J ends lost 1 base and 0 bases respectively, with 13 bases between them. Germline CDR1 and CDR2: MDHEN and SYDVKM. The CDR3 extends over 16 amino acids. The CDR3 here is CASSLLRRMSSYEQYF. The DNA for the CDR3 is TGTGCCAGCAGTTTATTACGCCGGATGAGCTCCTACGAGCAGTACTTC.

The chain recombines TRBV18 with TRBJ1-2; a possible D gene is TRBD1 (6 bases). This CDR3 has 13 residues. Germline V gene sequence: CDR1 KGHSH, CDR2 LQKENI. Trimming stripped 2 bases from V and 3 bases from J, with 7 bases between. CDR3 nucleotides: TGTGCCAGCTCACCAAAGGGGGACTATGGCTACACCTTC. It yields the protein CASSPKGDYGYTF. Full variable domain (outside the CDR3, taken from reference TRBV18 and TRBJ1-2): NAGVMQNPRHLVRRRGQEARLRCSPMKGHSHVYWYRQLPEEGLKFMVYLQKENIIDESGMPKERFSAEFPKEGPSILRIQQVVRGDSAAYFCASSPKGDYGYTFGSGTRLTVV.